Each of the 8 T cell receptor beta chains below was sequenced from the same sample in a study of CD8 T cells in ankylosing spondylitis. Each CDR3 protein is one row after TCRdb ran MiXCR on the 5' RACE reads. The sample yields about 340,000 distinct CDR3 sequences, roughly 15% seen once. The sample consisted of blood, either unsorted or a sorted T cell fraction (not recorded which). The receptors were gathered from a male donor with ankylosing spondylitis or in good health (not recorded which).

The CDR3 nucleotides read TGTGCCAGCAGCTCTAACACTAAGCCGACCGGGGAGCTGTTTTTT. Protein sequence: CASSSNTKPTGELFF. The chain carries TRBV11-2 and TRBJ2-2; D is unresolved. This CDR3 has 15 residues. Germline V gives CDR1 SGHAT, CDR2 FQNNGV. V was cut by 4 bases and J by 5 bases, with 14 bases left in between.

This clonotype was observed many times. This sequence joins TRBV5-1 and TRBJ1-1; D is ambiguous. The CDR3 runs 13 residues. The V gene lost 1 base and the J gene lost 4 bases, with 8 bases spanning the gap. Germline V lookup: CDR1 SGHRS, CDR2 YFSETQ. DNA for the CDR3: TGCGCCAGCAGCTTGACCCCACGCACTGAAGCTTTCTTT. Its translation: CASSLTPRTEAFF.

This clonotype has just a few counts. The CDR3 DNA reads as TGTGCCAGCACCAACGGACTACCACAAGAGACCCAGTACTTC. It specifies CASTNGLPQETQYF. This rearrangement joins TRBV7-2 to TRBJ2-5, with D possibly TRBD2 on 6 matching bases. Germline V lookup: CDR1 SGHTA, CDR2 FQGNSA. Trimming removed 7 bases from V and 2 bases from J, with 14 bases in between. CDR3 size: 14 residues.

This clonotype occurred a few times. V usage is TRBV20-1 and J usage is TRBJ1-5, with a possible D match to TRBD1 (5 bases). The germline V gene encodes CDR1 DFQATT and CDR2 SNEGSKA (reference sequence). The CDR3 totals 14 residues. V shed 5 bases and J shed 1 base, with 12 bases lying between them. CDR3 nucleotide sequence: TGCAGTGCTCTTGGGGGGGGGAGCAATCAGCCCCAGCATTTT. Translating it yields CSALGGGSNQPQHF.

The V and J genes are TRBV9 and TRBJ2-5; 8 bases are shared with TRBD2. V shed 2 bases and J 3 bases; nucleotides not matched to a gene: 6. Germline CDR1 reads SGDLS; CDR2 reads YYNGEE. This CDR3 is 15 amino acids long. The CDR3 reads CASSVEAGAKETQYF. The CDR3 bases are TGTGCCAGCAGCGTGGAAGCGGGAGCGAAAGAGACCCAGTACTTC.

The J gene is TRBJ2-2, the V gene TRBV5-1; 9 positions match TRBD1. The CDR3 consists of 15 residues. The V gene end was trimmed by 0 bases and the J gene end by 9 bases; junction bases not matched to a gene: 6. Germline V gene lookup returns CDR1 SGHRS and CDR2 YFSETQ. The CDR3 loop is CASSLGQGVSRELFF. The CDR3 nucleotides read TGCGCCAGCAGCTTGGGACAGGGGGTCTCAAGGGAGCTGTTTTTT.

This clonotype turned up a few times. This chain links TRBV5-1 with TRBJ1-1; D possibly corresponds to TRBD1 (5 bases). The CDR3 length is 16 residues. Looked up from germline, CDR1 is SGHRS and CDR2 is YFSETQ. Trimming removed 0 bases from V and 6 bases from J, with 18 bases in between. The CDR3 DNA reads TGCGCCAGCAGCTTGGAACCCCAGGGAACGGGCCCTGAAGCTTTCTTT. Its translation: CASSLEPQGTGPEAFF.

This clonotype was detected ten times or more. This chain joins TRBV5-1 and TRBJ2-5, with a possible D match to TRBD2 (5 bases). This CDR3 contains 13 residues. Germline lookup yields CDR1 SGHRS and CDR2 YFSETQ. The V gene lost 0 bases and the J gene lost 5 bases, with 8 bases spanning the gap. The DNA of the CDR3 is TGCGCCAGCAGCTTGGGGAGAGGGGAGACCCAGTACTTC. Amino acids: CASSLGRGETQYF.